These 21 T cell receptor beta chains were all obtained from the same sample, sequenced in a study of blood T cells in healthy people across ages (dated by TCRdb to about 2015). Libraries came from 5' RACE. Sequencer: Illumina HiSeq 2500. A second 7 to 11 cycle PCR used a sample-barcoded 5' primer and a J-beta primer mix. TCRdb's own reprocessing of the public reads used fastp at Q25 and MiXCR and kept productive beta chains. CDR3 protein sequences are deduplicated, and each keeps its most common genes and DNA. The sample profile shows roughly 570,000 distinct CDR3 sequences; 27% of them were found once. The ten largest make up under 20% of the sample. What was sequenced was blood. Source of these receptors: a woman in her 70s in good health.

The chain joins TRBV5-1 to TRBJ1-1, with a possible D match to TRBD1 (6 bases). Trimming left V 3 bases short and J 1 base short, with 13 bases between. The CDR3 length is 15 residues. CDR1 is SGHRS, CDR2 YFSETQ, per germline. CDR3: CASSSPGGRNTEAFF. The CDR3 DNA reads TGCGCCAGCAGCTCCCCCGGGGGCAGGAACACTGAAGCTTTCTTT.

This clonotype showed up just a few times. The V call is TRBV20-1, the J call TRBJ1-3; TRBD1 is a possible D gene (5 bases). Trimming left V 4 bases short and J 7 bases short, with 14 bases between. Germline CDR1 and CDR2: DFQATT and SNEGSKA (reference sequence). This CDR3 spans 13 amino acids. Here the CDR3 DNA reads TGCAGTGCTAATTCCGACAGTCATAACACCATATATTTT. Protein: CSANSDSHNTIYF.

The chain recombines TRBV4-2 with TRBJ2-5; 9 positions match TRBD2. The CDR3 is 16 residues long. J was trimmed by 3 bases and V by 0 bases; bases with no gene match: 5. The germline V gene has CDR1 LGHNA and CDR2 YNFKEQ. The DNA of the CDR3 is TGTGCCAGCAGCCAAGAATCTAGCGGGACCGAAGAGACCCAGTACTTC. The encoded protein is CASSQESSGTEETQYF.

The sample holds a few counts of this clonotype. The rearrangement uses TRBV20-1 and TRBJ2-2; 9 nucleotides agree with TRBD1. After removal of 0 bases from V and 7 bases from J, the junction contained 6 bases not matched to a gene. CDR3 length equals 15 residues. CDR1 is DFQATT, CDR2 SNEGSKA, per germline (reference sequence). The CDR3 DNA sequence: TGCAGTGCTAGAGATTACGACAGGGGGTACGGGGAGCTGTTTTTT. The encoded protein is CSARDYDRGYGELFF.

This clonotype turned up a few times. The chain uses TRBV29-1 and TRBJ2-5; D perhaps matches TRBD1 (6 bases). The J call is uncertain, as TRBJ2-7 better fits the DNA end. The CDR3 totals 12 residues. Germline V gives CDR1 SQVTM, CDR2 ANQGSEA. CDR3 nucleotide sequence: TGCAGCGTCGAGGGGACATTCTACGAGCAGTACTTC. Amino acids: CSVEGTFYEQYF.

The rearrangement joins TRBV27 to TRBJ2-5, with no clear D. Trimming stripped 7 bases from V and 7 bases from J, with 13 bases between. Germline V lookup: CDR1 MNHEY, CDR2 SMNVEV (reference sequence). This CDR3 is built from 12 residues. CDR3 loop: CASTGLSGTQYF. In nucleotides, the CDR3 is TGTGCCAGCACGGGTTTATCCGGGACCCAGTACTTC.

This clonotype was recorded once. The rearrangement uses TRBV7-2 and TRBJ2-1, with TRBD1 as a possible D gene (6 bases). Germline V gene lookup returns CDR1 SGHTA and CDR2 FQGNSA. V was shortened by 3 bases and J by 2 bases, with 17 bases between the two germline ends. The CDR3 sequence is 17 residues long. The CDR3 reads CASSLRVGTPTYNEQFF. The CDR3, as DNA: TGTGCCAGCAGCTTGCGGGTAGGGACACCGACCTACAATGAGCAGTTCTTC.

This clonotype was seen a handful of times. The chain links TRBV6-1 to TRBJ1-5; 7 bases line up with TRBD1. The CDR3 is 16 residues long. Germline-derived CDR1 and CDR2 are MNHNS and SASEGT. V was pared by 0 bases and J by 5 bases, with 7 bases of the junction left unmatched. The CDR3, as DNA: TGTGCCAGCAGTGAAGCAATAGACAGGGATTATCAGCCCCAGCATTTT. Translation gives CASSEAIDRDYQPQHF.

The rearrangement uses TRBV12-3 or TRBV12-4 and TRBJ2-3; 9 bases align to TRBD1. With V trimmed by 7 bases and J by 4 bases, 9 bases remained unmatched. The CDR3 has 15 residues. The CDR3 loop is CASKPGTGRPDTQYF. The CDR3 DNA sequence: TGTGCCAGCAAACCCGGGACAGGGAGGCCAGATACGCAGTATTTT.

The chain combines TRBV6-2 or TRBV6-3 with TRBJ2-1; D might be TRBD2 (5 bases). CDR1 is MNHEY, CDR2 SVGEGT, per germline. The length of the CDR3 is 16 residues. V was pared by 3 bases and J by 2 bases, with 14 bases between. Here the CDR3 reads CASSYARGATYNEQFF. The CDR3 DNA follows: TGTGCCAGCAGTTATGCCCGGGGTGCCACCTACAATGAGCAGTTCTTC.

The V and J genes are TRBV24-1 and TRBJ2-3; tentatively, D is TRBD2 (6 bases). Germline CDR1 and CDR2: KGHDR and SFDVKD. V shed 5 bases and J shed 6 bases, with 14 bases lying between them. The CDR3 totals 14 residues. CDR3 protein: CATSARGGGDTQYF. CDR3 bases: TGTGCCACCAGTGCCCGGGGAGGCGGGGATACGCAGTATTTT.

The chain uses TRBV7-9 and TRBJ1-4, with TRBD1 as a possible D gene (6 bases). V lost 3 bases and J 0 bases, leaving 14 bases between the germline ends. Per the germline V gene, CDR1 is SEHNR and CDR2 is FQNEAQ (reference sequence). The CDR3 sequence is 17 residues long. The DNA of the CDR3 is TGTGCCAGCAGCTTCGGAGTCCCAGGGGCAACTAATGAAAAACTGTTTTTT. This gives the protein CASSFGVPGATNEKLFF.

DNA of the CDR3: TGTGCCACCAGTGATGGCGGAATATATGAAAAACTGTTTTTT. It is translated as CATSDGGIYEKLFF. The chain carries TRBV24-1 and TRBJ1-4; D uncertain. V lost 3 bases to trimming and J lost 6 bases, with 10 bases between them. Germline V gives CDR1 KGHDR, CDR2 SFDVKD. The CDR3 extends over 14 amino acids.

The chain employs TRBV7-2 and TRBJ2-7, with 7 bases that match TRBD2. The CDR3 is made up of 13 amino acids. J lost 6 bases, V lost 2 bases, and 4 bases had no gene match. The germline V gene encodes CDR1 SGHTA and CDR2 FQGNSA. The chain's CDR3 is CASSLSWGGEQYF. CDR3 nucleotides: TGTGCCAGCAGCTTAAGCTGGGGGGGCGAGCAGTACTTC.

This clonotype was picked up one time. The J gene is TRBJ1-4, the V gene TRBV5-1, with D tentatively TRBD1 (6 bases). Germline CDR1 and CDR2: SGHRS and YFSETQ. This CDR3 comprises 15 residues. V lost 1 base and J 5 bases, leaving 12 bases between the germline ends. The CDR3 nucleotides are TGCGCCAGCAGCTTGTCCGGGACAAGGAATGAAAAACTGTTTTTT. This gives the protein CASSLSGTRNEKLFF.

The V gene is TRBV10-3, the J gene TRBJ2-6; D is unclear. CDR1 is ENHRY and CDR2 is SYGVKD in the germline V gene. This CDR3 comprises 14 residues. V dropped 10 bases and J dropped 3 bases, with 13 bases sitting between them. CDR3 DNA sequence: TGTGCCACCCAGTCTAAAAATGGGGCCAACGTCCTGACTTTC. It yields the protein CATQSKNGANVLTF.

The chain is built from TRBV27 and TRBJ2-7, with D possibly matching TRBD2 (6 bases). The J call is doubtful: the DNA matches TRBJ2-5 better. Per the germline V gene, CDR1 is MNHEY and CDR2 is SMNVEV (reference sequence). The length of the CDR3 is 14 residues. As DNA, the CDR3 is TGTGCCAGCAGTCCCCGACCAGCGGGAGAGACCCAGTACTTC. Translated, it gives CASSPRPAGETQYF.

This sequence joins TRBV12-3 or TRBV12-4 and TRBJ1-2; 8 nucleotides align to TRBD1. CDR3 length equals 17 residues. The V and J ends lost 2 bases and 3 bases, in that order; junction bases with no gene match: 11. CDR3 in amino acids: CASSLRQGAGEDYGYTF. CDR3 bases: TGTGCCAGCAGTTTACGTCAGGGGGCTGGAGAGGACTATGGCTACACCTTC.

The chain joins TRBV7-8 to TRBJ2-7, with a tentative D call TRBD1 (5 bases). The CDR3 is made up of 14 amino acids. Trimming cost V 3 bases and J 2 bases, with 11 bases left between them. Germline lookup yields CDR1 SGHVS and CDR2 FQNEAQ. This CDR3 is CASSFDRAAYEQYF. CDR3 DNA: TGTGCCAGCAGCTTCGACAGAGCAGCCTACGAGCAGTACTTC.

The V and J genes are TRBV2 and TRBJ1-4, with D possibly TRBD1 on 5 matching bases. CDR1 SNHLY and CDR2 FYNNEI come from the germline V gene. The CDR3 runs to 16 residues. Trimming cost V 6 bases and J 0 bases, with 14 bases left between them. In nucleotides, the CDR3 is TGTGCCAGCAGCAGATACAGGATTGCAACTAATGAAAAACTGTTTTTT. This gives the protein CASSRYRIATNEKLFF.

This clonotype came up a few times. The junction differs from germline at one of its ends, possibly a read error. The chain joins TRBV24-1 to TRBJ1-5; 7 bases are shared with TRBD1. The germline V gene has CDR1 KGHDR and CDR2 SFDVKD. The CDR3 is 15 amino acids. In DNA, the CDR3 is TGCGCCACCAGTGAGCAGGGGGTAAGCAATCAGCCCCAGCATTTT. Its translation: CATSEQGVSNQPQHF.